This TCR beta chain was documented in a study of CD8+ T cells in alopecia areata. A word on this clone: This sample includes further DNA sequences coding for the same CDR3.

Germline-derived CDR1 and CDR2 are SQVTM and ANQGSEA. J lost 0 bases, V lost 5 bases, and 2 bases had no gene match. CDR3 length: 13 residues. Reverse transcription of extracted RNA yielded cDNA, which provided the sequencing template. The repertoire was sequenced with immunoSEQ multiplex PCR; TCRdb's copy has only in-frame clones and lacks some. The sample contains around 250,000 clones, roughly 69% of which appear only once. The material was CD4+ T cells sorted from blood, obtained at week 0. The receptor was isolated from a human donor with alopecia areata. V usage is TRBV29-1 and J usage is TRBJ2-3; 7 positions match TRBD1. The CDR3 loop reads CSVRGRSTDTQYF. In nucleotides, the CDR3 is TGCAGCGTTAGGGGGCGGAGCACAGATACGCAGTATTTT.